These 20 T cell receptor beta chains were all obtained from the same sample, sequenced in a study of memory CD8 T cells in hepatitis C reinfection. Documented time point: pre-reinfection, 55 to 20 weeks before reinfection detection. The sorted cells went straight to TCR sequencing with no prior in vitro expansion. Only in-frame clones appear in the TCRdb table, and some are missing; sequencing was by immunoSEQ multiplex PCR. The sample includes 45,000 to 55,000 clones, around 92% of them seen just once. The sample comprised naive CD8+ T cells sorted from blood. The origin of the receptors is a man between 18 and 35 years old with hepatitis C virus infection.

J is TRBJ2-7 and V is TRBV27; D perhaps matches TRBD1 (5 bases). CDR3 length: 12 residues. Germline V gene data show CDR1 as MNHEY and CDR2 as SMNVEV (reference sequence). The V gene lost 5 bases and the J gene lost 6 bases, with 11 bases spanning the gap. In DNA form, the CDR3 reads TGTGCCAGCAGTCCCCCAGGGCTCGAGCAGTACTTC. Translated, it gives CASSPPGLEQYF.

The rearrangement joins TRBV11-2 to TRBJ1-2; TRBD1 is a possible D gene (6 bases). Trimming cost V 4 bases and J 6 bases, with 18 bases left between them. This CDR3 has 15 amino acids. Germline lookup yields CDR1 SGHAT and CDR2 FQNNGV. CDR3 residues: CASSSTPGTKDGYTF. Written as DNA, the CDR3 is TGTGCCAGCAGCTCCACCCCCGGGACAAAAGATGGCTACACCTTC.

The chain combines TRBV4-1 with TRBJ2-3, with TRBD1 identical over 11 bases. V was clipped by 3 bases and J by 4 bases; unmatched bases: 9. CDR3 size: 17 residues. Germline lookup yields CDR1 MGHRA and CDR2 YSYEKL. This CDR3 reads CASSHGQGALRADTQYF. In nucleotides, the CDR3 is TGCGCCAGCAGCCATGGACAGGGGGCACTGCGGGCAGATACGCAGTATTTT.

The V call is TRBV27, the J call TRBJ1-5; TRBD1 might be the D (6 bases). Germline CDR1 and CDR2: MNHEY and SMNVEV (reference sequence). V was shortened by 4 bases and J by 7 bases, with 8 bases between the two germline ends. The CDR3 is made up of 12 amino acids. DNA for the CDR3: TGTGCCAGCAGTTCCCAGGGGCAGCCCCAGCATTTT. Its translation is CASSSQGQPQHF.

To note about this clone: Other DNA sequences in this specimen translate into the identical CDR3. This rearrangement joins TRBV9 to TRBJ2-1; 9 nucleotides line up with TRBD2. This CDR3 is built from 15 residues. Germline CDR1 reads SGDLS; CDR2 reads YYNGEE. Trimming cost V 0 bases and J 5 bases; bases outside gene matches: 3. CDR3 DNA sequence: TGTGCCAGCAGCGTAGAAGCTAGCGGGGACAATGAGCAGTTCTTC. Residues: CASSVEASGDNEQFF.

The chain is built from TRBV5-1 and TRBJ1-2, with D maybe TRBD1 (5 bases). This CDR3 contains 15 residues. Trimming took 0 bases from V and 5 from J, leaving 14 bases between them. Looked up from germline, CDR1 is SGHRS and CDR2 is YFSETQ. In DNA, the CDR3 is TGCGCCAGCAGCTTGGGGGGACTCGGAAAGTATGGCTACACCTTC. Translation: CASSLGGLGKYGYTF.

The gene calls are TRBV6-5 and TRBJ1-1, with no clear D. V was cut by 5 bases and J by 5 bases, with 15 bases left in between. Germline loops: CDR1 MNHEY, CDR2 SVGAGI. The CDR3 loop spans 14 amino acids. CDR3 region: CASSEIGLRTEAFF. The CDR3 DNA is TGTGCCAGCAGTGAAATCGGGTTGAGGACTGAAGCTTTCTTT.

The chain combines TRBV5-1 with TRBJ2-1, with D perhaps TRBD1 (5 bases). CDR3 length: 15 residues. CDR1 is SGHRS and CDR2 is YFSETQ in the germline V gene. Between the trimmed V and J ends, which lost 0 bases and 7 bases, there was a span of 14 bases. The CDR3, as DNA: TGCGCCAGCAGCTTGGTTCAGGGCCCGGAGAATGAGCAGTTCTTC. It encodes CASSLVQGPENEQFF.

V and J are TRBV11-2 and TRBJ2-5, with TRBD2 as a possible D gene (5 bases). Germline V gives CDR1 SGHAT, CDR2 FQNNGV. V lost 3 bases and J lost 1, with 15 bases in between. This CDR3 spans 16 amino acids. CDR3 sequence reads: CASSFPIWAGQETQYF. The CDR3 nucleotides read TGTGCCAGCAGCTTTCCAATTTGGGCGGGCCAAGAGACCCAGTACTTC.

The chain has TRBV9 and TRBJ2-3; TRBD2 aligns across 11 bases. The CDR3 covers 16 residues. V trimming: 3 bases; J trimming: 2 bases; junction bases outside the gene matches: 5. The germline gives CDR1 SGDLS, CDR2 YYNGEE. CDR3 nucleotides: TGTGCCAGCAGCGCCTCTAGCGGGGGGTACACAGATACGCAGTATTTT. It specifies CASSASSGGYTDTQYF.

This sequence joins TRBV6-5 and TRBJ1-2; 9 nucleotides agree with TRBD1. V lost 6 bases and J lost 3; bases outside the gene matches: 2. In germline, CDR1 is MNHEY, CDR2 SVGAGI. The CDR3 spans 13 residues. The CDR3 DNA follows: TGTGCCAGCAGGCGACAGGGGGACTATGGCTACACCTTC. Protein sequence: CASRRQGDYGYTF.

The V call is TRBV6-6, the J call TRBJ2-3; D is uncertain. Trimming left V 4 bases short and J 6 bases short, with 8 bases between. Looked up from germline, CDR1 is MNHNY and CDR2 is SVGAGI (reference sequence). The CDR3 consists of 12 residues. The CDR3: CASSSGPDTQYF. For the CDR3, the DNA is TGTGCCAGCAGTTCTGGGCCGGATACGCAGTATTTT.

The chain combines TRBV28 with TRBJ2-7; 7 nucleotides agree with TRBD1. The CDR3 loop spans 13 amino acids. Unmatched junction bases numbered 12, after V lost 7 bases and J lost 9 bases. CDR1 MDHEN and CDR2 SYDVKM come from the germline V gene. The CDR3: CASIPEGANWQYF. The DNA of the CDR3 is TGTGCCAGCATCCCCGAGGGGGCAAACTGGCAGTACTTC.

This chain connects TRBV7-2 to TRBJ2-2; a weak D match, TRBD2 (5 bases). Germline CDR1 is SGHTA and CDR2 is FQGNSA. Trimming removed 7 bases from V and 7 bases from J, with 13 bases in between. The CDR3 totals 13 residues. CDR3: CASNPKAGGELFF. As DNA, the CDR3 is TGTGCCAGCAACCCTAAGGCGGGCGGGGAGCTGTTTTTT.

The chain uses TRBV11-2 and TRBJ1-3, with a weak D call TRBD1 (5 bases). V gave up 1 base and J gave up 4 bases, with 11 bases separating them. The CDR3 is made up of 15 amino acids. CDR1 is SGHAT, CDR2 FQNNGV, per germline. The CDR3 region is CASSLGPGSGNTIYF. The CDR3 nucleotides are TGTGCCAGCAGCTTAGGGCCAGGGTCCGGAAACACCATATATTTT.

The V gene is TRBV6-1, the J gene TRBJ1-5, with no clear D. CDR1 is MNHNS, CDR2 SASEGT, per germline. V was cut by 6 bases and J by 6 bases, with 15 bases left in between. The CDR3 is 14 amino acids. CDR3 in amino acids: CASSRREGGQPQHF. CDR3 nucleotides: TGTGCCAGCAGCAGACGGGAGGGCGGTCAGCCCCAGCATTTT.

The rearrangement joins TRBV7-6 to TRBJ2-2; possible D gene TRBD1, 6 bases. V was cut by 5 bases and J by 0 bases, with 13 bases left in between. The CDR3 has 16 residues. CDR1 and CDR2 (germline): SGHVS, FNYEAQ. The DNA for the CDR3 is TGTGCCAGCAGCCCGACAGGTTTCGCGAACACCGGGGAGCTGTTTTTT. Amino acid sequence: CASSPTGFANTGELFF.

The rearrangement joins TRBV7-6 to TRBJ1-1; D is perhaps TRBD1 (5 bases). This CDR3 spans 12 amino acids. V lost 2 bases and J lost 7, with 8 bases in between. Germline V gives CDR1 SGHVS, CDR2 FNYEAQ. In nucleotides, the CDR3 is TGTGCCAGCAGCTTAAGAGGACATGAAGCTTTCTTT. It encodes CASSLRGHEAFF.

V gene TRBV11-2 combines with J gene TRBJ1-3; D may be TRBD1 (6 bases). The V end lost 3 bases, the J end lost 0 bases, and 15 bases lay between the germline ends. This CDR3 comprises 17 residues. CDR1 and CDR2 (germline): SGHAT, FQNNGV. CDR3 coding DNA: TGTGCCAGCAGCTTTACGACAGGCGTCTTCTCTGGAAACACCATATATTTT. As protein: CASSFTTGVFSGNTIYF.

The rearrangement links TRBV4-1 to TRBJ2-3, with a possible D match to TRBD1 (6 bases). The V gene's germline CDR1 is MGHRA and CDR2 YSYEKL. The CDR3 spans 16 residues. The V end was cut by 0 bases, the J end by 0 bases, with 10 bases between. CDR3 protein: CASSQDQGRSTDTQYF. In nucleotides, the CDR3 is TGCGCCAGCAGCCAAGATCAGGGGAGAAGCACAGATACGCAGTATTTT.